The entry below describes one T cell receptor (beta chain). The antigen is unknown. Unique molecular identifier tags were affixed to discrete cDNA molecules. Each CDR3 protein gets one entry after TCRdb re-called the 5' RACE reads with MiXCR. The sample contains roughly 55,000 distinct CDR3 sequences, 15% of which appear only once. Trimming left V 6 bases short and J 3 bases short, with 12 bases between. The CDR3 contains 12 residues. Germline CDR1 SQVTM, CDR2 ANQGSEA. This sample is drawn from a study of early T cells in non-severe SARS-CoV-2 infection. Study background: Whole-blood bulk RNA, unsorted, was sequenced, and chains were unpaired. Findings of the study overall: Matches to VDJdb favored anti-spike CD8 responses and missed private and CD4 specificities.

J is TRBJ2-7 and V is TRBV29-1; D tentatively fits TRBD1 or TRBD2 (5 bases each). Sequencing was performed on whole blood, taken at baseline. The sequence derives from an adult who was a healthcare worker with PCR-confirmed SARS-CoV-2 infection or an uninfected control (not recorded which). CDR3: CSVGDRGYEQYF. DNA for the CDR3: TGCAGCGTGGGGGACCGCGGCTACGAGCAGTACTTC.